This TCR beta chain was recorded in a study of cytomegalovirus exposure and HLA in healthy donors. Germline CDR1 and CDR2: LNHDA and SQIVND (reference sequence). V lost 6 bases, J lost 2 bases, and 13 bases lay in between. This CDR3 contains 15 residues. The PCR was carried out with 60 Vbeta primers and 13 Jbeta primers. The method was immunoSEQ multiplex PCR; TCRdb's version includes in-frame clones alone and lacks a portion of them. The sample shows about 98,000 clones, approximately 69% of them seen only once. The gene calls are TRBV19 and TRBJ2-2; D is unresolved. The source of this sequence is a female donor in good health and CMV-seronegative. Sequenced input: PBMCs. The DNA of the CDR3 is TGTGCCAGTAGCCCTTATGGGCTTAACACCGGGGAGCTGTTTTTT. Residues: CASSPYGLNTGELFF.